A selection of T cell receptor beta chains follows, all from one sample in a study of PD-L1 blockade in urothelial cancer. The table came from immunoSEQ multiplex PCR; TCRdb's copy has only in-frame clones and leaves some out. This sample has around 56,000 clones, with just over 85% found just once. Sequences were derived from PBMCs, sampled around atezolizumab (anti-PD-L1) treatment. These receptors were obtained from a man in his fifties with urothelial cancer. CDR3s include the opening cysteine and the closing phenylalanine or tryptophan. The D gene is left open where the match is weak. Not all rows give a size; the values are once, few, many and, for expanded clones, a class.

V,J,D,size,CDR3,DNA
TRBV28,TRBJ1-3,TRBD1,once,CASTSTGNGNTIYF,TGTGCCAGCACCTCGACAGGGAATGGAAACACCATATATTTT
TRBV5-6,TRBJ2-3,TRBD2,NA,CASSLLAGTDTQYF,TGTGCCAGCAGCCTTCTAGCGGGGACAGATACGCAGTATTTT
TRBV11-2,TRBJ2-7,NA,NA,CASSLDRASLGHEQYF,TGTGCCAGCAGCTTAGATAGGGCGTCCTTGGGGCACGAGCAGTACTTC
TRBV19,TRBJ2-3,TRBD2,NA,CASSPLILAGSETQYF,TGTGCCAGTAGTCCCCTGATACTAGCGGGATCCGAAACGCAGTATTTT
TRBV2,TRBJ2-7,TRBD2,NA,CASSDSWGGYEQYF,TGTGCCAGCAGTGATAGCTGGGGGGGCTACGAGCAGTACTTC
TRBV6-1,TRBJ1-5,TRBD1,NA,CASGTGTGGYQPQHF,TGTGCCAGCGGGACCGGGACAGGGGGCTATCAGCCCCAGCATTTT
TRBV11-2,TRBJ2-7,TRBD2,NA,CASSPPKRGGEQYF,TGTGCCAGCAGCCCCCCAAAGCGGGGAGGCGAGCAGTACTTC
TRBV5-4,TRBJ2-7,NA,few,CASSFQGSYEQYF,TGTGCCAGCAGCTTTCAGGGGAGTTACGAGCAGTACTTC
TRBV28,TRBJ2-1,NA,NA,CASSTWEAAGYNEQFF,TGTGCCAGCAGCACCTGGGAGGCGGCTGGCTACAATGAGCAGTTCTTC
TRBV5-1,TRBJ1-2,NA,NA,CASRGSQGRGLDYGYTF,TGCGCCAGCCGAGGTAGCCAAGGGAGGGGATTGGACTATGGCTACACCTTC
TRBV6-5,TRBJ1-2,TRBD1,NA,CASRRQGGGYTF,TGTGCCAGCAGAAGACAGGGGGGTGGCTACACCTTC
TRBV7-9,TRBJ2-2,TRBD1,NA,CASSFPGQGSTGELFF,TGTGCCAGCAGCTTTCCGGGACAGGGGTCCACCGGGGAGCTGTTTTTT
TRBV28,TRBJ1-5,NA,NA,CASRAGTIAQPQHF,TGTGCCAGCAGGGCAGGGACAATCGCTCAGCCCCAGCATTTT
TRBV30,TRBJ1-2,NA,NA,CAWSNQGSLGGYTF,TGTGCCTGGAGTAACCAGGGAAGTCTGGGTGGCTACACCTTC
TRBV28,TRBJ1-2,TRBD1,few,CASSHRGWPAISGYTF,TGTGCCAGCAGTCACAGGGGGTGGCCTGCCATTAGCGGCTACACCTTC
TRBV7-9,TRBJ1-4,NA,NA,CASSGYRDTNEKLFF,TGTGCCAGCAGCGGATACAGGGACACTAATGAAAAACTGTTTTTT
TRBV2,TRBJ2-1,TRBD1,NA,CASRGTGGGEQFF,TGTGCCAGTAGGGGGACAGGGGGCGGGGAGCAGTTCTTC
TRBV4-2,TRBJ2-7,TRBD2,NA,CASSQETSGPYEQYF,TGTGCCAGCAGCCAAGAAACTAGCGGTCCTTACGAGCAGTACTTC
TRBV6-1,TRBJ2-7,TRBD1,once,CASSELDRANEQYF,TGTGCCAGCAGTGAACTGGACAGGGCCAACGAGCAGTACTTC
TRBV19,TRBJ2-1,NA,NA,CASIGVNEQFF,TGTGCCAGTATAGGGGTAAATGAGCAGTTCTTC
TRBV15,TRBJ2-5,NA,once,CATSRRLAGQETQYF,TGTGCCACCAGCCGGCGTCTGGCGGGGCAAGAGACCCAGTACTTC
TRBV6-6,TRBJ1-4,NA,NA,CASGPSGEKLFF,TGTGCCAGCGGACCCAGCGGGGAGAAACTGTTTTTT
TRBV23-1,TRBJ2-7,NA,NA,CASSQSHWSYEQYF,TGCGCCAGCAGTCAATCCCACTGGAGCTACGAGCAGTACTTC
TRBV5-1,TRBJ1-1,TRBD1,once,CASSFHGTGDTEAFF,TGCGCCAGCAGCTTCCACGGGACAGGGGACACTGAAGCTTTCTTT
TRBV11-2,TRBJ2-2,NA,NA,CASSLDGDRNTGELFF,TGTGCCAGCAGCTTAGATGGTGACAGGAACACCGGGGAGCTGTTTTTT
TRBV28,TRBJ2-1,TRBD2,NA,CASSFTSGRENEQFF,TGTGCCAGCAGTTTTACTAGCGGGAGGGAGAATGAGCAGTTCTTC
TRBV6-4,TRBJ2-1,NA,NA,CASSGWGRNEQFF,TGTGCCAGCAGTGGTTGGGGGAGGAATGAGCAGTTCTTC
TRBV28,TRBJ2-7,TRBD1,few,CASSQAGTGSYEQYF,TGTGCCAGCAGCCAGGCCGGGACAGGGAGCTACGAGCAGTACTTC
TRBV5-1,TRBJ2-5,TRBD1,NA,CASSLSGGRETQYF,TGCGCCAGCAGCTTGTCAGGGGGCCGGGAGACCCAGTACTTC
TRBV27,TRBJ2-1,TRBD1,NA,CASSPGTGGYNEQFF,TGTGCCAGCAGTCCCGGGACAGGGGGTTACAATGAGCAGTTCTTC
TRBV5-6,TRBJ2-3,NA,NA,CASLNRGGILADTQYF,TGTGCCAGCCTCAACAGGGGGGGGATTTTGGCTGATACGCAGTATTTT
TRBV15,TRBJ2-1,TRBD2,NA,CATSRDLRVSGSCNEQFF,TGTGCCACCAGCAGAGATCTAAGGGTCAGCGGGAGTTGCAATGAGCAGTTCTTC
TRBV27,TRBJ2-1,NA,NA,CASSLYKLGNEQFF,TGTGCCAGCAGTTTATATAAGCTCGGCAATGAGCAGTTCTTC
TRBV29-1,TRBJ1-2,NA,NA,CSAGGASPGGYTF,TGCAGCGCCGGAGGGGCTTCTCCGGGAGGCTACACCTTC
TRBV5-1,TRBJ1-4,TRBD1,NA,CASSQMSRQGLNEKLFF,TGCGCCAGCAGCCAAATGTCCCGACAGGGCCTTAATGAAAAACTGTTTTTT
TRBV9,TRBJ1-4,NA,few,CASSVGAGKTNEKLFF,TGTGCCAGCAGCGTAGGGGCAGGGAAAACTAATGAAAAACTGTTTTTT
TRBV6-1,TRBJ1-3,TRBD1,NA,CASSPGQGFGNTIYF,TGTGCCAGCAGTCCGGGACAGGGCTTTGGAAACACCATATATTTT
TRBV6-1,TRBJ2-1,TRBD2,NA,CASRELAGKGEQFF,TGTGCCAGCAGGGAACTAGCGGGAAAAGGTGAGCAGTTCTTC
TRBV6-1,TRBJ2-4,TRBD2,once,CASSEHAGGGANIQYF,TGTGCCAGCAGTGAACACGCCGGGGGAGGGGCGAACATTCAGTACTTC
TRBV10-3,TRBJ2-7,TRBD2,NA,CATPDKQRELYEQYF,TGTGCCACCCCCGATAAGCAGCGGGAGCTGTACGAGCAGTACTTC
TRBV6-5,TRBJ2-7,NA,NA,CASGSGPSEQYF,TGTGCCAGCGGTAGCGGCCCTTCGGAGCAGTACTTC
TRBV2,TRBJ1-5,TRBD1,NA,CASRGDRVSNQPQHF,TGTGCCAGCAGGGGGGACAGGGTTAGCAATCAGCCCCAGCATTTT
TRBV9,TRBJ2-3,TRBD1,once,CASSVAGDRGKDTQYF,TGTGCCAGCAGCGTAGCTGGGGACAGGGGGAAAGATACGCAGTATTTT
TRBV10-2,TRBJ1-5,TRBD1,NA,CATRDRAQPQHF,TGCGCCACCCGGGACAGGGCTCAGCCCCAGCATTTT
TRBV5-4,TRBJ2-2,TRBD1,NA,CASSWKQGARTGELFF,TGTGCCAGCAGCTGGAAACAGGGGGCGCGGACCGGGGAGCTGTTTTTT
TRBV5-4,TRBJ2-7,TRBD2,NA,CAAATNAGGYEQYF,TGTGCCGCAGCGACAAATGCGGGGGGTTACGAGCAGTACTTC
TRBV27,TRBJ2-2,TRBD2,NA,CASSSGRNTGELFF,TGTGCCAGCAGTAGCGGGAGGAACACCGGGGAGCTGTTTTTT
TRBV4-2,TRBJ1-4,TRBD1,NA,CASSFRLGQGDEKLFF,TGTGCCAGCAGCTTCCGGTTGGGACAGGGGGATGAAAAACTGTTTTTT
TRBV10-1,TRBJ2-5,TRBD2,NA,CASSPGGAGETQYF,TGCGCCAGCAGCCCCGGGGGGGCAGGGGAGACCCAGTACTTC
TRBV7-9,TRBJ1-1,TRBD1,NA,CASSLEGQGAEAFF,TGTGCCAGCAGCTTAGAGGGTCAGGGGGCTGAAGCTTTCTTT